The 5 T cell receptor beta chains below all came from one sample that was sequenced in a study of blood T cell repertoires in COVID-19. Clones were read by immunoSEQ multiplex PCR, and TCRdb kept only the in-frame ones, dropping some. The profile covers some 110,000 clones, with roughly 91% appearing a single time and roughly 6% taken by the ten largest. Sequencing was done on a sample of peripheral blood. The receptors were gathered from a human donor in a cohort sampled during active COVID-19.

The V call is TRBV5-1, the J call TRBJ2-1, with D perhaps TRBD2 (6 bases). CDR1 and CDR2 (germline): SGHRS, YFSETQ. With 0 bases removed from V and 0 bases from J, the gap between germline ends came to 19 bases. The CDR3 runs 19 residues. CDR3 DNA sequence: TGCGCCAGCAGCTTGGTATGGGGGGTAGGGACGAGCTCCTACAATGAGCAGTTCTTC. Its protein product is CASSLVWGVGTSSYNEQFF.

V is TRBV9 and J is TRBJ2-7, with TRBD2 matching 9 bases. There are 16 residues in the CDR3. Germline-derived CDR1 and CDR2 are SGDLS and YYNGEE. V trimming: 4 bases; J trimming: 2 bases; junction bases outside the gene matches: 10. The CDR3 spells CASSPRSSGTTYEQYF. DNA for the CDR3: TGTGCCAGCAGCCCCCGGTCTAGCGGGACGACCTACGAGCAGTACTTC.

J is TRBJ2-1 and V is TRBV24-1, with a possible D match to TRBD2 (5 bases). Germline CDR1 is KGHDR and CDR2 is SFDVKD. The CDR3 extends over 11 amino acids. Trimming took 6 bases from V and 12 from J, leaving 11 bases between them. CDR3 loop: CATSPGSGQFF. The CDR3 bases are TGTGCCACCAGTCCGGGATCGGGGCAGTTCTTC.

This clone was seen a single time. The J gene is TRBJ2-3, the V gene TRBV30, with D possibly matching TRBD1 (6 bases). V was shortened by 2 bases and J by 3 bases, with 15 bases between the two germline ends. This CDR3 contains 15 residues. The V gene's germline CDR1 is GTSNPN and CDR2 SVGIG (reference sequence). The CDR3 coding sequence is TGTGCCTGGAGTCACGGCAGGGGATCGACAGATACGCAGTATTTT. Amino acid sequence: CAWSHGRGSTDTQYF.

The chain joins TRBV4-2 to TRBJ2-1; weak D call: TRBD2 (7 bases). The length of the CDR3 is 18 residues. CDR1 LGHNA and CDR2 YNFKEQ come from the germline V gene. V was cut by 3 bases and J by 0 bases, with 18 bases left in between. CDR3 loop: CASSQGPGGAGSYNEQFF. The CDR3 bases are TGTGCCAGCAGCCAGGGTCCGGGGGGCGCGGGCTCCTACAATGAGCAGTTCTTC.